This TCR beta chain was found in a study of T-cell reconstitution after alpha-beta-depleted transplantation in children. J lost 7 bases, V lost 6 bases, and 9 bases had no gene match. CDR3 length: 14 residues. Germline-derived CDR1 and CDR2 are SQVTM and ANQGSEA. This clonotype has just a few counts. Construction of the TCRbeta library involved unique molecular identifiers. Via MiXCR, TCRdb re-called the PCR reads, giving one row per CDR3 protein. The data contain approximately 520,000 distinct CDR3 sequences, approximately 32% of them singletons. This receptor was identified in a human donor who donated a stem cell graft to a child with aplastic anemia. J is TRBJ1-6 and V is TRBV29-1, with TRBD1 matching 7 bases. Sequencing was performed on PBMCs from the stem cell graft donor, taken from the stem cell graft. CDR3 bases: TGCAGCGTCCACACAGGGGCGGAGAATTCACCCCTCCACTTT. Protein: CSVHTGAENSPLHF.